This T cell receptor (beta chain) was recovered during a study of CD4 T cell repertoires in COVID-19. On the study more broadly: Other coronavirus spike proteins restimulated relabeled CFSE-low cells expanded with IL-2 for ten to eleven days.

As regards this clone: Its specificity is unknown.

Mild-to-severe COVID-19 survivors were the donors. The memory T cells were sequenced right after ex vivo isolation, without culture. Repertoires were generated with immunoSEQ multiplex PCR, while TCRdb's copy carries only in-frame clones and drops some. The sample carries tens of thousands of clones, about four fifths recorded once. Study outcomes and limitations: Several top expanded SARS-CoV-2-reactive clonotypes were shared by two or three memory subsets.

Trimming took 5 bases from V and 6 from J; bases not matched to a gene: 6. CDR3 length equals 13 residues. CDR1 SEHNR and CDR2 FQNEAQ come from the germline V gene (reference sequence). The J gene is TRBJ2-7, the V gene TRBV7-9, with 8 bases identical to TRBD1. Material: CD4+ T cells from peripheral blood, obtained after recovery from COVID-19. The sequence was collected from a human donor who had COVID-19. CDR3 nucleotides: TGTGCCAGCAGCCGAATGACAGGGGTCGAGCAGTACTTC. Residues: CASSRMTGVEQYF.